This passage covers 27 T cell receptor beta chains from one sample sequenced in a study of identical twins. MiXCR was run by TCRdb on the 5' RACE reads, yielding one entry per CDR3 protein. The sample shows under 300,000 distinct CDR3 sequences, over 5% of them seen only once. These data also formed part of another study, on T cells expressing NK-cell markers.

The specimen sequenced was CD8+ T cells sorted from blood. The receptors shown here come from a woman between 18 and 29 years old in good health.

This clonotype was seen a few times. The J gene is TRBJ2-5, the V gene TRBV7-9; TRBD2 might be the D (5 bases). The CDR3 is 13 residues long. Between the trimmed V and J ends, which lost 6 bases and 2 bases, there was a span of 10 bases. CDR1 SEHNR and CDR2 FQNEAQ come from the germline V gene (reference sequence). The CDR3 loop is CASRRAAQETQYF. As DNA, the CDR3 is TGTGCCAGCAGGCGAGCGGCACAAGAGACCCAGTACTTC.

This clonotype was seen a few times. The chain couples TRBV13 to TRBJ1-1; TRBD1 might be the D (5 bases). The V gene's germline CDR1 is PRHDT and CDR2 FYEKMQ (reference sequence). The CDR3 is 16 amino acids. V was pared by 4 bases and J by 0 bases, with 15 bases between. The CDR3 is CASSWGRGGVNTEAFF. The DNA of the CDR3 is TGTGCCAGCAGCTGGGGTCGCGGAGGGGTGAACACTGAAGCTTTCTTT.

This clonotype showed up just a few times. The chain joins TRBV27 to TRBJ2-2, with 7 positions matching TRBD1. Germline V CDR1 and CDR2: MNHEY, SMNVEV (reference sequence). Germline trimming cut 5 bases from V and 5 bases from J; bases unmatched to any gene: 5. The length of the CDR3 is 14 residues. DNA for the CDR3: TGTGCCAGCAGTCCAGGGACAGCAACCGGGGAGCTGTTTTTT. Amino acids: CASSPGTATGELFF.

At least ten counts were recorded for this clonotype. The rearrangement links TRBV29-1 to TRBJ2-3; 8 bases line up with TRBD2. CDR1 is SQVTM, CDR2 ANQGSEA, per germline. V dropped 8 bases and J dropped 0; count of bases not matched to a gene: 10. This CDR3 has 15 residues. CDR3: CSLTQAGDSTDTQYF. CDR3 coding DNA: TGCAGCTTAACACAAGCGGGGGATAGCACAGATACGCAGTATTTT.

This chain uses TRBV12-5 with TRBJ2-5; TRBD2 is a possible D gene (6 bases). CDR1 is LGHNT, CDR2 FRNRAP, per germline. The CDR3 has 19 residues. V dropped 7 bases and J dropped 5 bases, with 32 bases sitting between them. CDR3 residues: CASATPRVSGLTSGETQYF. The CDR3 coding sequence is TGTGCTAGTGCAACCCCCCGTGTCAGCGGACTAACTTCGGGGGAGACCCAGTACTTC.

This clonotype has just a few counts. The rearrangement uses TRBV12-3 or TRBV12-4 and TRBJ2-5, with TRBD2 identical over 11 bases. CDR3 length: 15 residues. Germline trimming cut 6 bases from V and 4 bases from J; bases unmatched to any gene: 7. In DNA, the CDR3 is TGTGCCAGCAGGACTAGCGGGGTGGGGGCAGAGACCCAGTACTTC. The encoded protein is CASRTSGVGAETQYF.

This clonotype was counted many times. This chain connects TRBV29-1 to TRBJ2-1, with 7 bases that match TRBD2. CDR1 is SQVTM and CDR2 is ANQGSEA in the germline V gene. The CDR3 loop spans 14 amino acids. The junction had 8 bases not matched to a gene; V was cut back by 2 bases and J by 7 bases. DNA for the CDR3: TGCAGCGTTGAACGGGCGGGAGAAGGGAATGAGCAGTTCTTC. As protein: CSVERAGEGNEQFF.

The table lists this clonotype with many counts. The gene calls are TRBV5-1 and TRBJ2-7, with 13 nucleotides matching TRBD2. Germline CDR1 reads SGHRS; CDR2 reads YFSETQ. CDR3 length equals 18 residues. The ends lost 0 bases at V and 1 base at J; junction bases unmatched: 7. CDR3 residues: CASSLGLAGGPLSYEQYF. CDR3 in DNA: TGCGCCAGCAGCTTGGGACTAGCGGGGGGACCACTTTCCTACGAGCAGTACTTC. Variable domain in full (rest from reference TRBV5-1 and TRBJ2-7): KAGVTQTPRYLIKTRGQQVTLSCSPISGHRSVSWYQQTPGQGLQFLFEYFSETQRNKGNFPGRFSGRQFSNSRSEMNVSTLELGDSALYLCASSLGLAGGPLSYEQYFGPGTRLTVT.

This clonotype was counted only a few times. V and J are TRBV12-3 or TRBV12-4 and TRBJ2-5; D not resolved. This CDR3 is 14 amino acids long. V dropped 3 bases and J dropped 1 base, with 9 bases sitting between them. The CDR3 DNA reads as TGTGCCAGCAGTTTCCGCAGTGGCCAAGAGACCCAGTACTTC. Translating gives CASSFRSGQETQYF.

This clonotype was observed a handful of times. This chain uses TRBV27 with TRBJ2-1, with 9 positions matching TRBD2. Germline trimming cut 6 bases from V and 6 bases from J; bases unmatched to any gene: 3. There are 13 residues in the CDR3. CDR1 is MNHEY and CDR2 is SMNVEV in the germline V gene (reference sequence). CDR3 in amino acids: CASSPSGANEQFF. The CDR3 DNA follows: TGTGCCAGCAGCCCTAGCGGGGCCAATGAGCAGTTCTTC.

The chain carries TRBV2 and TRBJ2-7; no firm D call. Deletions cut 4 bases from V and 0 bases from J, with 13 bases between. Germline values: CDR1 SNHLY, CDR2 FYNNEI. This CDR3 comprises 15 residues. DNA of the CDR3: TGTGCCAGCAGTGTGTATCTTGGGGTCTCCTACGAGCAGTACTTC. Its protein is CASSVYLGVSYEQYF.

The sample holds a few counts of this clonotype. The J gene is TRBJ2-1, the V gene TRBV5-1; D might be TRBD1 or TRBD2, each matching 5 bases. V lost 4 bases and J lost 5, with 10 bases in between. CDR3 size: 13 residues. The V gene's germline CDR1 is SGHRS and CDR2 YFSETQ. The CDR3 bases are TGCGCCAGCAGCCGGGACCTAAACAATGAGCAGTTCTTC. This codes for CASSRDLNNEQFF.

This clonotype has a count of ten or more. CDR3 sequence (DNA): TGTGCCAGCAGGGCCGAGGTGTATCGGGATGAGCAGTTCTTC. The encoded protein is CASRAEVYRDEQFF. The chain has TRBV12-3 or TRBV12-4 and TRBJ2-1; D gene ambiguous. The CDR3 spans 14 residues. V gave up 6 bases and J gave up 8 bases, with 17 bases separating them.

This clonotype has a handful of counts. The chain uses TRBV11-2 and TRBJ2-7; D gene ambiguous. Germline CDR1 and CDR2: SGHAT and FQNNGV. The CDR3 runs 13 residues. Trimming stripped 0 bases from V and 3 bases from J, with 6 bases between. The chain's CDR3 is CASSLDVRYEQYF. The CDR3 bases are TGTGCCAGCAGCTTAGATGTCCGCTACGAGCAGTACTTC.

In its sample, this clonotype was seen a few times. The rearrangement links TRBV10-2 to TRBJ2-7, with a weak D call TRBD1 (6 bases). V lost 3 bases and J lost 4, with 10 bases in between. Germline-derived CDR1 and CDR2 are WSHSY and SAAADI. The length of the CDR3 is 13 residues. The CDR3 coding sequence is TGCGCCAGCAGTGACGAGGGGGAATACGAGCAGTACTTC. The encoded protein is CASSDEGEYEQYF.

J is TRBJ2-5 and V is TRBV4-2, with D perhaps TRBD1 (7 bases). V was clipped by 10 bases and J by 2 bases, with 23 bases between them. The CDR3 contains 16 residues. CDR1 is LGHNA, CDR2 YNFKEQ, per germline. CDR3 in amino acids: CAKQPHAGQPQETQYF. The DNA of the CDR3 is TGTGCCAAACAGCCTCACGCGGGACAGCCTCAAGAGACCCAGTACTTC.

The genes are TRBV5-6 and TRBJ1-5; 7 positions match TRBD1. Germline-derived CDR1 and CDR2 are SGHDT and YYEEEE. This CDR3 contains 14 residues. The V segment lost 5 bases and the J segment 6 bases; nucleotides outside the gene matches: 8. CDR3 region: CASSDRVLGQPQHF. DNA of the CDR3: TGTGCCAGCAGTGACAGGGTTTTGGGTCAGCCCCAGCATTTT.

The chain is built from TRBV20-1 and TRBJ2-2; 9 bases are shared with TRBD1. The junction had 5 bases not matched to a gene; V was cut back by 0 bases and J by 3 bases. Germline assignment: CDR1 DFQATT and CDR2 SNEGSKA (reference sequence). The CDR3 contains 16 residues. CDR3 protein: CSARDLTGGDTGELFF. The DNA of the CDR3 is TGCAGTGCTAGAGACTTGACAGGGGGGGACACCGGGGAGCTGTTTTTT.

The rearrangement joins TRBV27 to TRBJ2-7, with D perhaps matching TRBD1 (6 bases). V was shortened by 4 bases and J by 2 bases, with 15 bases between the two germline ends. This CDR3 spans 15 amino acids. Germline V gives CDR1 MNHEY, CDR2 SMNVEV (reference sequence). CDR3 sequence (DNA): TGTGCCAGCAGTTACGGGGCAGGGGAAACCTACGAGCAGTACTTC. This codes for CASSYGAGETYEQYF.

The chain has TRBV19 and TRBJ2-2; D remains ambiguous. The V end was cut by 0 bases, the J end by 3 bases, with 8 bases between. There are 15 residues in the CDR3. CDR1 and CDR2 (germline): LNHDA, SQIVND (reference sequence). The CDR3: CASSIEVGDTGELFF. DNA for the CDR3: TGTGCCAGTAGTATAGAAGTCGGAGACACCGGGGAGCTGTTTTTT.

This chain uses TRBV7-9 with TRBJ2-7; 10 nucleotides line up with TRBD2. The CDR3 sequence is 13 residues long. CDR1 and CDR2 (germline): SEHNR, FQNEAQ (reference sequence). J gave up 7 bases and V 3 bases, and 3 bases lay outside the gene matches. The CDR3 loop is CASSFSGRGEQYF. In nucleotides, the CDR3 is TGTGCCAGCAGCTTCAGCGGGAGGGGTGAGCAGTACTTC. Together with reference TRBV7-9 and TRBJ2-7, the CDR3 gives the full variable domain: DTGVSQNPRHKITKRGQNVTFRCDPISEHNRLYWYRQTLGQGPEFLTYFQNEAQLEKSRLLSDRFSAERPKGSFSTLEIQRTEQGDSAMYLCASSFSGRGEQYFGPGTRLTVT.

The chain recombines TRBV7-9 with TRBJ2-3, with 8 bases matching TRBD2. The V gene end was trimmed by 4 bases and the J gene end by 3 bases; junction bases not matched to a gene: 9. The CDR3 contains 16 residues. The germline CDR1 and CDR2 sequences are SEHNR and FQNEAQ (reference sequence). The CDR3 region is CASSWTSLRGTDTQYF. For the CDR3, the DNA is TGTGCCAGCAGCTGGACTAGCCTCAGAGGGACAGATACGCAGTATTTT.

V usage is TRBV4-1 and J usage is TRBJ2-1; TRBD2 might be the D (9 bases). Germline assignment: CDR1 MGHRA and CDR2 YSYEKL. The CDR3 consists of 19 residues. Trimming stripped 5 bases from V and 1 base from J, with 24 bases between. CDR3 nucleotide sequence: TGCGCCAGCAGCTCCTCGAGTAGCGGGAGACAGGGGTCCTACAATGAGCAGTTCTTC. Its translation is CASSSSSSGRQGSYNEQFF.

This clonotype has ten or more counts. V is TRBV11-2 and J is TRBJ2-3; no clear D gene. Trimming shortened V by 1 base and J by 0 bases, and 5 bases separated the two germline ends. Germline V gene data show CDR1 as SGHAT and CDR2 as FQNNGV. CDR3 length: 14 amino acids. The CDR3 DNA sequence: TGTGCCAGCAGCTTAGGGACGAGCACAGATACGCAGTATTTT. Protein: CASSLGTSTDTQYF.

The J gene is TRBJ2-5, the V gene TRBV13, with 15 bases identical to TRBD2. Germline values: CDR1 PRHDT, CDR2 FYEKMQ (reference sequence). CDR3 length equals 15 residues. V was clipped by 5 bases and J by 6 bases; unmatched bases: 4. The CDR3 protein is CASSPGLAGGQTQYF. CDR3 bases: TGTGCCAGCAGCCCGGGACTAGCGGGGGGACAGACCCAGTACTTC.

This clonotype has a count of ten or more. The gene calls are TRBV5-1 and TRBJ2-7, with 8 nucleotides matching TRBD1. The CDR3 covers 17 residues. Per germline, CDR1 SGHRS and CDR2 YFSETQ. J was trimmed by 1 base and V by 2 bases; bases with no gene match: 11. The CDR3 region is CASSFDKTGERSYEQYF. The DNA for the CDR3 is TGCGCCAGCAGCTTCGATAAGACAGGGGAGAGGTCCTACGAGCAGTACTTC. Complete variable domain (other parts from reference TRBV5-1 and TRBJ2-7): KAGVTQTPRYLIKTRGQQVTLSCSPISGHRSVSWYQQTPGQGLQFLFEYFSETQRNKGNFPGRFSGRQFSNSRSEMNVSTLELGDSALYLCASSFDKTGERSYEQYFGPGTRLTVT.

This clonotype appeared a few times. The rearrangement uses TRBV6-2 or TRBV6-3 and TRBJ2-7; D is undetermined. Germline V gives CDR1 MNHEY, CDR2 SVGEGT. There are 13 residues in the CDR3. Trimming cost V 0 bases and J 6 bases, with 9 bases left between them. This CDR3 is CASSYSPSGEQYF. CDR3 in DNA: TGTGCCAGCAGTTACTCCCCTTCGGGCGAGCAGTACTTC.